This T cell receptor (beta chain) originates from a study of regulatory T cells in long-lasting Graves disease. Combining iRepertoire HTBI primers with Arm-PCR of CDR3 regions, the authors built TCR beta libraries. TCRdb analysed the multiplex PCR reads with MiXCR anew, one entry per CDR3 protein. This table has 500,000 or so distinct CDR3 sequences, 15% to 20% appearing once. V lost 1 base to trimming and J lost 7 bases, with 14 bases between them. The CDR3 runs to 14 residues. Germline CDR1 and CDR2: DFQATT and SNEGSKA (reference sequence). Time point indicated: newly diagnosed GD, antithyroid drugs for less than 3 months. From RNA extracted from PBMCs, the TCR library was made. This clonotype was detected ten times or more. These records were also assigned to another study, of T cells in Graves' hyperthyroidism and ophthalmopathy. From that study: Peripheral blood also featured most of the thyroid clonotypes expanded above 0.001.

The origin of this receptor is a middle-aged man with Graves disease. The specimen comprised peripheral blood mononuclear cells (PBMCs), sampled at new diagnosis, from a patient treated with antithyroid drugs. This chain links TRBV20-1 with TRBJ2-1, with D possibly TRBD2 on 6 matching bases. The CDR3 spells CSARVASEKNEQFF. CDR3 in DNA: TGCAGTGCTAGAGTGGCTAGCGAGAAGAATGAGCAGTTCTTC.